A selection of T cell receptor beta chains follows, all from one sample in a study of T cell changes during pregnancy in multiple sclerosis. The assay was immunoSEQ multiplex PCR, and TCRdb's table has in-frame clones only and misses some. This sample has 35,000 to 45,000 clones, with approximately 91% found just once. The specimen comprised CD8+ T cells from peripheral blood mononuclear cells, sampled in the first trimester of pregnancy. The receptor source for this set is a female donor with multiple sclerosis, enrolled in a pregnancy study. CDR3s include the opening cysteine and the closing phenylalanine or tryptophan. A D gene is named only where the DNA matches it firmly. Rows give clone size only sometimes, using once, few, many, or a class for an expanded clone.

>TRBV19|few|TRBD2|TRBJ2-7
TGTGCCAGTAGGGGACTAGAAAACGAGCAGTACTTC
CASRGLENEQYF
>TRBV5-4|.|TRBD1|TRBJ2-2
TGTGCCAGCAGCCCGACAGGGGCCGGGGAGCTGTTTTTT
CASSPTGAGELFF
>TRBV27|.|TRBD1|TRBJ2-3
TGTGCCAGCAGTCAACAGGGGTCGCTCCCCGCGGGTACAGATACGCAGTATTTT
CASSQQGSLPAGTDTQYF
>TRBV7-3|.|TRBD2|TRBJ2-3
TGTGCCAGCAGCTTAAGCGGGGGAAGCACAGATACGCAGTATTTT
CASSLSGGSTDTQYF
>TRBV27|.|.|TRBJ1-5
TGTGCCAGCAGTTTGTCGGGGAACGAACAGCCCCAGCATTTT
CASSLSGNEQPQHF
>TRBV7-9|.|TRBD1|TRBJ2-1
TGTGCCAGCACTTTGGGGACAGTCTACAATGAGCAGTTCTTC
CASTLGTVYNEQFF
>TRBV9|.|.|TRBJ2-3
TGTGCCAGCAGCGTCGGGACAGATACGCAGTATTTT
CASSVGTDTQYF
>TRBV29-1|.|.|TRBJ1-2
TGCAGCGTGGATCTCGCCCGGACAGTCTATGGCTACACCTTC
CSVDLARTVYGYTF
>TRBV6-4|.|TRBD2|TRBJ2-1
TGTGCCAGCAGTGACGCAGGGACTAGCCCCAATGAGCAGTTCTTC
CASSDAGTSPNEQFF
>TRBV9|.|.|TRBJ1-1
TGTGCCAGCAGCGTAGGAGACAGCACTGAAGCTTTCTTT
CASSVGDSTEAFF
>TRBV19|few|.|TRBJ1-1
TGTGCCAGTAGCCCCGGGGGTTACGGGAACACTGAAGCTTTCTTT
CASSPGGYGNTEAFF
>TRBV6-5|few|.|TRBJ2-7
TGTGCCAGCAGTTACCTCGACGAGCAGTACTTC
CASSYLDEQYF
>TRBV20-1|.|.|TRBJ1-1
TGCAGTGTTCTTGGCTCTGAAGCTTTCTTT
CSVLGSEAFF
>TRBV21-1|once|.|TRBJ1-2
TGTGCCAGCAGCAAAGGGAGGGACAGGGATTTCTATGGCTACACCTTC
CASSKGRDRDFYGYTF
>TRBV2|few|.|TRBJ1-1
TGTGCCAGCAGAAACTTATTGAACACTGAAGCTTTCTTT
CASRNLLNTEAFF
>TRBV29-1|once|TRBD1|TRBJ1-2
TGCAGCGTCCGGGGGACAGGGTATGGCTACACCTTC
CSVRGTGYGYTF
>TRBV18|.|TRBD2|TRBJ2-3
TGTGCCAGCTCCCAAGGACTAGCGGGGAGAACAGATACGCAGTATTTT
CASSQGLAGRTDTQYF
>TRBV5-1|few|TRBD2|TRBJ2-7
TGCGCCAGCAGCTTGACTAGCGGTGCCTACGAGCAGTACTTC
CASSLTSGAYEQYF
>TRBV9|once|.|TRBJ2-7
TGTGCCAGCAGCGACTCCGACAGGCCCGCCTACGAGCAGTACTTC
CASSDSDRPAYEQYF
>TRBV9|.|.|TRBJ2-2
TGTGCCAGCAGCGTAGAGCCAGGGGACACCGGGGAGCTGTTTTTT
CASSVEPGDTGELFF